This TCR beta chain was sequenced during a study of cytomegalovirus exposure and HLA in healthy donors. Turning to this clone: Its antigen is not known.

The CDR3 sequence is 15 residues long. Unmatched junction bases numbered 9, after V lost 3 bases and J lost 7 bases. Germline-derived CDR1 and CDR2 are SGDLS and YYNGEE. When sampled, the donors appeared nominally healthy, though they likely had unrecorded immune exposures. Points from the study as a whole: A later analysis by the authors found several of the most significant clusters apparently linked to common viral pathogens. Listed as cytomegalovirus-associated were approximately 160 TCR beta chains. Among donors in an Asian-associated ancestry cluster, a later analysis reportedly found fewer N-insertions than the roughly 680-donor mean.

PCR primers comprised 60 Vbeta and 13 Jbeta primers. Generated by immunoSEQ multiplex PCR, the TCRdb table keeps only in-frame clones and is missing some. The sample consists of approximately 160,000 clones, over 70% of them appearing once. This sequence was found in a man aged 50 to 60 in good health and CMV-seropositive. The genes are TRBV9 and TRBJ2-3; 9 positions match TRBD2. The sample taken for sequencing was PBMCs. CDR3 bases: TGTGCCAGCAGCGCACCAGGACTAGCGCAGAATACGCAGTATTTT. The encoded protein is CASSAPGLAQNTQYF.